Shown below are 25 T cell receptor beta chains from a single sample sequenced in a study of Graves' ophthalmopathy and Graves' hyperthyroidism. The sequenced template was RNA, covering the TCR beta CDR3 region. The authors performed first-round RT-PCR with HTBI primers and then a second-round multiplex PCR. TCRdb processed the multiplex PCR reads anew with MiXCR; each CDR3 protein has one entry. This table has about 620,000 distinct CDR3 sequences, about a fifth appearing once. Sequencing was done on a sample of peripheral blood. The origin of the receptors is a woman under 30 with stable Graves' hyperthyroidism. Some clones in this sample may be carry-over from other donors' samples.

This clonotype was seen repeatedly, ten times or more. V is TRBV15 and J is TRBJ1-2; 8 bases fit TRBD1. The CDR3 runs to 15 residues. The germline CDR1 and CDR2 sequences are LNHNV and YYDKDF (reference sequence). The junction had 7 bases not matched to a gene; V was cut back by 3 bases and J by 4 bases. CDR3 amino acids: CATSRGTGWGYGYTF. CDR3 coding DNA: TGTGCCACCAGCAGGGGGACAGGTTGGGGCTATGGCTACACCTTC.

Many counts were recorded for this clonotype. The CDR3 here is CASSLSKGWMETQYF. The CDR3 bases are TGTGCCAGCAGTTTATCTAAGGGTTGGATGGAGACCCAGTACTTC. The chain carries TRBV27 and TRBJ2-5; D uncertain. Trimming took 0 bases from V and 5 from J, leaving 13 bases between them. There are 15 residues in the CDR3. Germline V gene lookup returns CDR1 MNHEY and CDR2 SMNVEV (reference sequence).

This clonotype was found many times. This chain links TRBV20-1 with TRBJ2-7; 8 bases fit TRBD1. Trimming removed 2 bases from V and 0 bases from J; junction bases left unmatched: 12. Germline V lookup: CDR1 DFQATT, CDR2 SNEGSKA (reference sequence). The CDR3 totals 17 residues. DNA for the CDR3: TGCAGTGCTAGACCACAGGGGGTGATCGGGAGCTCCTACGAGCAGTACTTC. Translation: CSARPQGVIGSSYEQYF.

This clonotype was counted at least ten times. V gene TRBV7-3 combines with J gene TRBJ1-6; 10 bases agree with TRBD1. V lost 1 base, J lost 11 bases, and 2 bases stayed unmatched. Germline assignment: CDR1 SGHTA and CDR2 FQGTGA. The CDR3 runs 14 residues. The CDR3 nucleotides read TGTGCCAGCAGCTTAAGTGGGACAGGGGCACCCCTCCACTTT. Residues: CASSLSGTGAPLHF.

This clonotype was observed a handful of times. One end of the junction varies from germline; a read error may be responsible. This rearrangement joins TRBV19 to TRBJ1-1; D remains unclear. CDR3 length: 14 amino acids. CDR1 is LNHDA and CDR2 is SQIVND in the germline V gene (reference sequence). The CDR3 here is CASSNALGNTDAFF. The DNA of the CDR3 is TGTGCCAGTAGTAACGCCCTGGGGAACACTGATGCTTTCTTT.

Of note for this clonotype: One junction end disagrees with the germline gene, perhaps due to a read error. The J gene is TRBJ1-2, the V gene TRBV7-7; the D gene is possibly TRBD1 (5 bases). Germline values: CDR1 SSHAT, CDR2 FNYEAQ (reference sequence). This CDR3 comprises 13 residues. The CDR3 protein is CASSTGGYAGYTF. CDR3 nucleotides: TGTGCTAGCAGCACAGGAGGGTATGCTGGCTACACCTTC.

In this sample, this clonotype turned up many times. The genes are TRBV11-2 and TRBJ1-2; TRBD1 is a possible D gene (5 bases). V lost 3 bases and J 4 bases, leaving 15 bases between the germline ends. CDR1 SGHAT and CDR2 FQNNGV come from the germline V gene. The CDR3 length is 15 residues. CDR3 nucleotide sequence: TGTGCCAGCAGCTTCCCAGGGTCGGCCGCCTATGGCTACACCTTC. It encodes CASSFPGSAAYGYTF.

The gene calls are TRBV24-1 and TRBJ2-5; unclear D gene. The CDR3 loop spans 13 amino acids. CDR1 KGHDR and CDR2 SFDVKD come from the germline V gene. V dropped 2 bases and J dropped 4 bases, with 7 bases sitting between them. CDR3 sequence reads: CATSDYHRETQYF. The CDR3 region has the DNA TGTGCCACCAGTGATTATCACCGAGAGACCCAGTACTTC.

This clonotype has ten or more counts. The chain employs TRBV29-1 and TRBJ2-7; unclear D gene. V was pared by 1 base and J by 6 bases, with 4 bases between. The CDR3 runs to 10 residues. The germline gives CDR1 SQVTM, CDR2 ANQGSEA. The CDR3 protein is CSVEAGEQYF. The DNA of the CDR3 is TGCAGCGTTGAAGCCGGCGAGCAGTACTTC.

This chain links TRBV11-2 with TRBJ2-4, with TRBD2 matching over 7 bases. Trimming cost V 7 bases and J 13 bases; bases outside gene matches: 13. Germline CDR1 and CDR2: SGHAT and FQNNGV. This CDR3 region has 13 residues. The CDR3 loop reads CASIRIQPGLQYF. The CDR3 DNA is TGTGCCAGCATCCGCATCCAACCGGGACTACAGTACTTC.

This clonotype has at least ten counts. The V call is TRBV6-5, the J call TRBJ1-2; TRBD1 is a possible D gene (5 bases). This CDR3 has 12 amino acids. Trimming took 7 bases from V and 4 from J, leaving 10 bases between them. Germline V CDR1 and CDR2: MNHEY, SVGAGI. CDR3 nucleotide sequence: TGTGCCAGCACCGACAGTAGCTATGGCTACACCTTC. Amino acids: CASTDSSYGYTF.

This clonotype appeared a single time. The V gene is TRBV6-2 or TRBV6-3, the J gene TRBJ1-2; TRBD1 is a possible D gene (6 bases). Germline V lookup: CDR1 MNHEY, CDR2 SVGEGT. The CDR3 length is 14 residues. Trimming removed 5 bases from V and 5 bases from J, with 15 bases in between. For the CDR3, the DNA is TGTGCCAGCAGTAGTTCGAGGCAGGGGTATGGCTACACCTTC. This gives the protein CASSSSRQGYGYTF.

At least ten counts were recorded for this clonotype. J is TRBJ2-5 and V is TRBV11-2, with 10 bases aligning to TRBD2. This CDR3 is built from 16 residues. With 2 bases clipped from V and 2 bases from J, the junction kept 5 bases outside the gene matches. CDR1 SGHAT and CDR2 FQNNGV come from the germline V gene. The DNA of the CDR3 is TGTGCCAGCAGCTTATTGTTAGCGGGGGGACAAGAGACCCAGTACTTC. It codes for CASSLLLAGGQETQYF.

The V call is TRBV19, the J call TRBJ1-1; TRBD1 matches at 11 bases. The CDR3 covers 16 residues. With 0 bases clipped from V and 3 bases from J, the junction kept 3 bases outside the gene matches. Germline-derived CDR1 and CDR2 are LNHDA and SQIVND (reference sequence). In DNA, the CDR3 is TGTGCCAGTAGTATAGACCCGGGACAGGGGGACACTGAAGCTTTCTTT. Translating it yields CASSIDPGQGDTEAFF.

The table lists this clonotype with many counts. The J gene is TRBJ1-1, the V gene TRBV6-1; TRBD1 agrees at 7 bases. The trim removed 4 bases at V and 4 bases at J, leaving 6 bases unmatched. The CDR3 sequence is 14 residues long. Germline assignment: CDR1 MNHNS and CDR2 SASEGT. The CDR3 DNA sequence: TGTGCCAGCAGTGTGACAGGGTGGGCCACTGAAGCTTTCTTT. As protein: CASSVTGWATEAFF.

This clonotype was counted at least ten times. The rearrangement joins TRBV27 to TRBJ1-2; TRBD1 agrees at 7 bases. V shed 3 bases and J 7 bases; nucleotides not matched to a gene: 5. Germline V gene sequence: CDR1 MNHEY, CDR2 SMNVEV (reference sequence). The CDR3 length is 13 residues. The CDR3 coding sequence is TGTGCCAGCAGTTTTCGAGGGGGCGGTGGCTACACCTTC. Translating it yields CASSFRGGGGYTF.

This clonotype was seen at least ten times. The chain carries TRBV5-1 and TRBJ1-2; D is unclear. V was cut by 2 bases and J by 3 bases, with 8 bases left in between. Per germline, CDR1 SGHRS and CDR2 YFSETQ. This CDR3 has 13 amino acids. CDR3 residues: CASSFGEDYGYTF. The DNA for the CDR3 is TGCGCCAGCAGCTTCGGGGAGGACTATGGCTACACCTTC.

The chain recombines TRBV4-1 with TRBJ2-7; D call uncertain. Trimming took 1 base from V and 3 from J, leaving 7 bases between them. Germline CDR1 and CDR2: MGHRA and YSYEKL. The CDR3 contains 13 residues. The CDR3 DNA reads as TGCGCCAGCAGCCAAGGGGGTTACTACGAGCAGTACTTC. Translation: CASSQGGYYEQYF.

This clonotype was recorded many times. The rearrangement uses TRBV12-3 or TRBV12-4 and TRBJ1-2; tentatively, D is TRBD1 (6 bases). The ends were cut back, 3 bases at V and 8 bases at J, with 13 bases in the middle. This CDR3 is 13 amino acids long. CDR3 sequence reads: CASSFGGSRGYTF. CDR3 DNA: TGTGCCAGCAGTTTCGGGGGCAGTCGGGGCTACACCTTC.

This clonotype was detected once. The chain joins TRBV27 to TRBJ2-7; D perhaps matches TRBD2 (7 bases). The ends were cut back, 2 bases at V and 2 bases at J, with 19 bases in the middle. This CDR3 contains 17 residues. Germline CDR1 and CDR2: MNHEY and SMNVEV (reference sequence). CDR3 nucleotide sequence: TGTGCCAGCAGTTTAAACGGGAGGACAGAATTTCCCTACGAGCAGTACTTC. This sequence encodes CASSLNGRTEFPYEQYF.

Ten or more counts support this clonotype. The rearrangement uses TRBV7-8 and TRBJ2-2, with a tentative D call TRBD2 (6 bases). CDR3 size: 17 residues. Germline V lookup: CDR1 SGHVS, CDR2 FQNEAQ. Trimming took 5 bases from V and 0 from J, leaving 16 bases between them. CDR3 sequence reads: CASSPAAGTANTGELFF. The CDR3, as DNA: TGTGCCAGCAGCCCGGCGGCCGGGACTGCGAACACCGGGGAGCTGTTTTTT.

Many counts were recorded for this clonotype. The V gene is TRBV29-1, the J gene TRBJ2-7, with a weak D call TRBD1 (6 bases). CDR3 length equals 15 residues. Germline V gives CDR1 SQVTM, CDR2 ANQGSEA. V was pared by 3 bases and J by 1 base, with 16 bases between. The CDR3 region is CSVEFGGLISYEQYF. The CDR3 region has the DNA TGCAGCGTTGAGTTTGGGGGCCTCATTTCCTACGAGCAGTACTTC.

This clonotype has ten or more counts. The chain uses TRBV6-2 or TRBV6-3 and TRBJ1-1, with D hard to call. Looked up from germline, CDR1 is MNHEY and CDR2 is SVGEGT. This CDR3 is built from 14 residues. V was shortened by 4 bases and J by 0 bases, with 9 bases between the two germline ends. The CDR3 is CASSLRLMNTEAFF. Here the CDR3 DNA reads TGTGCCAGCAGTTTGAGGCTAATGAACACTGAAGCTTTCTTT.

In its sample, this clonotype was seen many times. The chain carries TRBV12-3 or TRBV12-4 and TRBJ2-5; D remains unclear. This CDR3 is 14 amino acids long. Trimming took off 2 bases at V and 1 base at J, with 8 bases between the two ends. The CDR3 region is CASSLPAVQETQYF. For the CDR3, the DNA is TGTGCCAGCAGTTTACCGGCGGTCCAAGAGACCCAGTACTTC.

This clonotype was seen repeatedly, ten times or more. The V gene is TRBV7-9, the J gene TRBJ2-5, with 8 bases matching TRBD1. The CDR3 loop spans 13 amino acids. Germline V gene sequence: CDR1 SEHNR, CDR2 FQNEAQ (reference sequence). J was trimmed by 5 bases and V by 5 bases; bases with no gene match: 4. CDR3 sequence: CASSPTGDETQYF. The CDR3 nucleotides read TGTGCCAGCAGCCCGACAGGGGACGAGACCCAGTACTTC.